The 5 T cell receptor beta chains given below trace back to one sample, sequenced in a study of blood T cell repertoires in COVID-19. The repertoire was sequenced with immunoSEQ multiplex PCR; TCRdb's copy has only in-frame clones and lacks some. The data contain about 410,000 clones, around 89% of them singletons. Input material: peripheral blood. The origin of the receptors is a woman in her thirties or forties with COVID-19, enrolled during active disease.

The CDR3 region is CASSTQGGTEAFF. CDR3 DNA: TGTGCCAGCAGCACCCAGGGAGGAACTGAAGCTTTCTTT. The genes are TRBV9 and TRBJ1-1; maybe TRBD1 (5 bases). Between the trimmed V and J ends, which lost 4 bases and 5 bases, there was a span of 12 bases. From germline, CDR1 is SGDLS and CDR2 YYNGEE. The length of the CDR3 is 13 residues.

A note on this clone: Given the absence of the conserved phenylalanine or tryptophan at the CDR3 end, a read error is likely. Because the CDR3's place on the DNA is in doubt, the DNA is left out and the CDR3 is given as listed by TCRdb. This chain uses TRBV29-1 with TRBJ1-2; TRBD1, the table's D call, was not compared with the DNA. Germline CDR1 and CDR2: SQVTM and ANQGSEA. 9 amino acids form the CDR3, both terminal residues included. The CDR3: CSVGDSPNL.

This chain joins TRBV28 and TRBJ1-2; 11 nucleotides align to TRBD1. Germline V gene lookup returns CDR1 MDHEN and CDR2 SYDVKM. J was trimmed by 3 bases and V by 10 bases; bases with no gene match: 10. The CDR3 is made up of 15 amino acids. The CDR3 here is CATQPWDRGDYGYTF. DNA of the CDR3: TGTGCCACCCAACCATGGGACAGGGGGGACTATGGCTACACCTTC.

The chain recombines TRBV28 with TRBJ1-2; a weak D match, TRBD1 (5 bases). V gave up 3 bases and J gave up 5 bases, with 10 bases separating them. The CDR3 is made up of 13 amino acids. Germline-derived CDR1 and CDR2 are MDHEN and SYDVKM. CDR3 loop: CASSLPGKYGYTF. The CDR3 coding sequence is TGTGCCAGCAGTTTGCCAGGGAAATATGGCTACACCTTC.

The genes are TRBV9 and TRBJ2-5, with 7 bases identical to TRBD2. This CDR3 contains 15 residues. The V gene's germline CDR1 is SGDLS and CDR2 YYNGEE. Losses at the gene ends were 4 bases for V and 1 base for J; bases not matched to a gene: 7. The CDR3 region has the DNA TGTGCCAGCAGCCTGGGGGACTACATCCAAGAGACCCAGTACTTC. It yields the protein CASSLGDYIQETQYF. The full variable domain, rest sourced from reference TRBV9 and TRBJ2-5, is DSGVTQTPKHLITATGQRVTLRCSPRSGDLSVYWYQQSLDQGLQFLIQYYNGEERAKGNILERFSAQQFPDLHSELNLSSLELGDSALYFCASSLGDYIQETQYFGPGTRLLVL.